This passage covers 11 T cell receptor beta chains from one sample sequenced in a study of blood T cells in healthy people across ages. A second PCR, run for about 7 to 11 cycles, used a sample-barcoded 5' primer plus a J-beta primer mix. Via MiXCR, TCRdb re-called the 5' RACE reads, giving one row per CDR3 protein. The table records 600,000 or so distinct CDR3 sequences, around 48% of them present only once. Sequencing input: blood. The receptors originated from a man older than 75 in good health.

For the CDR3, the DNA is TGTGCCAGCAGCCGGATTAGAGCGGGGGGCTCCTACAATGAGCAGTTCTTC. Its translation: CASSRIRAGGSYNEQFF. The J gene is TRBJ2-1, the V gene TRBV14; 9 nucleotides agree with TRBD2. The CDR3 is 17 amino acids. Germline V gives CDR1 SGHDN, CDR2 FVKESK. V trimming: 4 bases; J trimming: 0 bases; junction bases outside the gene matches: 7.

In its sample, this clonotype was seen a few times. V usage is TRBV7-2 and J usage is TRBJ2-3; D uncertain. The CDR3 is 15 residues long. Per the germline V gene, CDR1 is SGHTA and CDR2 is FQGNSA. Deletions cut 3 bases from V and 0 bases from J, with 10 bases between. The chain's CDR3 is CASSFGRPSTDTQYF. CDR3 DNA: TGTGCCAGCAGCTTTGGAAGGCCAAGCACAGATACGCAGTATTTT. Supplemented by reference TRBV7-2 and TRBJ2-3, the full variable domain reads GAGVSQSPSNKVTEKGKDVELRCDPISGHTALYWYRQSLGQGLEFLIYFQGNSAPDKSGLPSDRFSAERTGGSVSTLTIQRTQQEDSAVYLCASSFGRPSTDTQYFGPGTRLTVL.

The rearrangement uses TRBV7-2 and TRBJ1-2; D is undetermined. CDR3 length: 14 residues. V lost 2 bases, J lost 6 bases, and 13 bases lay in between. Germline V gene data show CDR1 as SGHTA and CDR2 as FQGNSA. CDR3 sequence (DNA): TGTGCCAGCAGCTTACCCGAAATTTTCCATGGCTACACCTTC. Protein sequence: CASSLPEIFHGYTF.

This clonotype was seen a few times. The chain has TRBV4-3 and TRBJ2-3, with D unclear. The germline V gene encodes CDR1 LGHNA and CDR2 YSLEER. Trimming shortened V by 0 bases and J by 0 bases, and 7 bases separated the two germline ends. The CDR3 length is 15 residues. This chain's CDR3 is CASSQELRSTDTQYF. The CDR3 DNA follows: TGCGCCAGCAGCCAAGAATTGCGGAGCACAGATACGCAGTATTTT.

The chain recombines TRBV7-9 with TRBJ2-7, with D maybe TRBD1 (5 bases). Germline lookup yields CDR1 SEHNR and CDR2 FQNEAQ (reference sequence). Trimming removed 3 bases from V and 7 bases from J, with 10 bases in between. The CDR3 contains 12 residues. CDR3 sequence (DNA): TGTGCCAGCAGCTTGATGGGGCTTGAGCAGTACTTC. It yields the protein CASSLMGLEQYF.

This clonotype has more than one count but fewer than ten. The chain links TRBV29-1 to TRBJ1-4; 9 bases are shared with TRBD1. Germline assignment: CDR1 SQVTM and CDR2 ANQGSEA. The length of the CDR3 is 12 residues. The ends lost 7 bases at V and 5 bases at J; junction bases unmatched: 2. The CDR3 loop is CSGGTGNEKLFF. Written as DNA, the CDR3 is TGCAGCGGGGGGACAGGGAATGAAAAACTGTTTTTT.

Only a few counts were recorded for this clonotype. The CDR3 DNA reads as TGTGCCACCAGTGAGGCAGGGGCCGGCTACGAGCAGTACTTC. The encoded protein is CATSEAGAGYEQYF. V and J are TRBV24-1 and TRBJ2-7; possible D gene TRBD1, 6 bases. The CDR3 has 14 amino acids. Germline V gene sequence: CDR1 KGHDR, CDR2 SFDVKD. The germline V and J ends were trimmed by 4 bases and 3 bases, with 12 bases remaining between them.

The CDR3 is CASSEKNEKLFF. The CDR3 DNA follows: TGTGCCAGCAGTGAAAAGAATGAAAAACTGTTTTTT. The chain couples TRBV6-1 to TRBJ1-4, with no clear D. CDR1 MNHNS and CDR2 SASEGT come from the germline V gene. The CDR3 loop spans 12 amino acids. Trimming left V 2 bases short and J 5 bases short, with 3 bases between.

V and J are TRBV3-1 and TRBJ1-1; D ambiguous. The CDR3 contains 13 residues. Germline loops: CDR1 LGHDT, CDR2 YNNKEL (reference sequence). With 4 bases removed from V and 6 bases from J, the gap between germline ends came to 12 bases. The chain's CDR3 is CASSRIAVAEAFF. Here the CDR3 DNA reads TGTGCCAGCAGCCGGATCGCAGTCGCTGAAGCTTTCTTT.

The table lists this clonotype with a few counts. One base away lies a much larger clone, so this may be a sequencing read error. CDR3 nucleotides: TGTGCCAGCAGCCTTTTTGATGAGCAGTTCTTC. It yields the protein CASSLFDEQFF. This rearrangement joins TRBV11-2 to TRBJ2-1; unclear D gene. The V gene's germline CDR1 is SGHAT and CDR2 FQNNGV. V was clipped by 5 bases and J by 8 bases, with 7 bases between them. The CDR3 length is 11 residues.

This chain connects TRBV28 to TRBJ2-7; TRBD2 agrees at 11 bases. Trimming took 8 bases from V and 3 from J; bases not matched to a gene: 18. This CDR3 is built from 18 residues. Germline V lookup: CDR1 MDHEN, CDR2 SYDVKM. The CDR3 DNA reads TGTGCCAGCGCCCGTCCTAGCGGGAGGAAACCCCCTCACTACGAGCAGTACTTC. This codes for CASARPSGRKPPHYEQYF.